The subject of this entry is one T cell receptor beta chain. Its cognate antigen is unknown. This CDR3 region has 14 residues. Germline CDR1 reads MGHRA; CDR2 reads YSYEKL. V was shortened by 3 bases and J by 5 bases, with 13 bases between the two germline ends. Only in-frame clones appear in the TCRdb table, and some are missing; sequencing was by immunoSEQ multiplex PCR. Here the sample spans 250,000 to 300,000 clones, 90% being singletons. This specimen comes from a study of cytomegalovirus exposure and HLA in healthy donors. Study observations and caveats: Specific recognition of CMV antigens was confirmed in vitro for a few chains (all CMV-associated). Reports indicated that the classifier achieved high specificity and sensitivity in diagnosing cytomegalovirus status.

This receptor was obtained from a woman aged 18-29 years in good health and CMV-seronegative. The chain has TRBV4-1 and TRBJ2-5; perhaps TRBD2 as D (5 bases). Sequenced material: PBMCs. CDR3 coding DNA: TGCGCCAGCAGCCAGGCTGGACTTCTGGAGACCCAGTACTTC. Its translation is CASSQAGLLETQYF.